This TCR beta chain was obtained from a study of shared clonotypes between healthy human individuals. This clone was detected ten times or more. What it recognizes is unknown. This same CDR3 is encoded by further DNA sequences in the sample. Assay runs were performed at deep level. The replicate PCRs on unsorted PBMC were given about 300 ng DNA, which is some 32,000 T cell genomes. Some clones are missing from TCRdb's copy, which holds only in-frame ones; the method was immunoSEQ multiplex PCR. This sample has approximately 460,000 clones, with approximately 71% found just once. Findings and limits, study-wide: Researchers sampled only blood; tissue repertoires likely differ.

This CDR3 comprises 12 residues. From germline, CDR1 is LNHDA and CDR2 SQIVND (reference sequence). Trimming left V 4 bases short and J 9 bases short, with 12 bases between. The sample was PBMCs. This TCR derives from a woman aged 35 to 49 in good health. Some clones in this sample may be carry-over from other donors' samples. The V call is TRBV19, the J call TRBJ1-1; D is possibly TRBD1 (5 bases). Here the CDR3 DNA reads TGTGCCAGTAGTAGTCCAGGGTCGAAAGCTTTCTTT. Protein sequence: CASSSPGSKAFF. The whole variable domain, filled in from reference TRBV19 and TRBJ1-1, reads DGGITQSPKYLFRKEGQNVTLSCEQNLNHDAMYWYRQDPGQGLRLIYYSQIVNDFQKGDIAEGYSVSREKKESFPLTVTSAQKNPTAFYLCASSSPGSKAFFGQGTRLTVV.